This T cell receptor beta chain was captured in a study of blood T cells in healthy people across ages. Primed by a sample-barcoded 5' primer and a J-beta primer mix, a second PCR proceeded for 7 to 11 cycles. Using its own MiXCR run on the 5' RACE reads, TCRdb lists one record per CDR3 protein. The data contain more than 1,400,000 distinct CDR3 sequences, around 42% of them singletons. V was shortened by 0 bases and J by 2 bases, with 20 bases between the two germline ends. Looked up from germline, CDR1 is SGHDT and CDR2 is YYEEEE. The length of the CDR3 is 18 residues. The gene calls are TRBV5-6 and TRBJ1-1; D perhaps matches TRBD1 (5 bases). The TCR was taken from a woman younger than 30 in good health. Sequenced: blood. The CDR3 loop reads CASSLDLGAGFRNTEAFF. CDR3 DNA sequence: TGTGCCAGCAGCTTGGACCTCGGGGCTGGGTTTAGAAACACTGAAGCTTTCTTT.